These T cell receptor beta chains were read from a single sample in a study of graft-versus-host responses after intestinal transplantation. These receptors lack a known antigen. Assay: immunoSEQ multiplex PCR; the TCRdb copy retains only in-frame clones and omits some. The sample contains over 70,000 clones, roughly 94% of which appear only once. Sequencing used unstimulated CD8+ T cells sorted from spleen or lymph node cells, obtained before intestinal transplant. The receptors derive from a human donor who received an intestinal transplant. CDR3s include the opening cysteine and the closing phenylalanine or tryptophan. A D gene is named only where the DNA matches it firmly. For some rows the clone size is stated as once, few or many, or as a class when expanded; others skip it.

size: -
J: TRBJ2-5
D: -
V: TRBV29-1
DNA: TGCACCTCAAGGGGGGGGACAGCGGAGACCCAGTACTTC
CDR3: CTSRGGTAETQYF

size: -
J: TRBJ1-6
D: TRBD1
V: TRBV5-1
DNA: TGCGCCAGCAGCGCCCGGACAGGGGATTCACCCCTCCACTTT
CDR3: CASSARTGDSPLHF

size: once
J: TRBJ2-1
D: TRBD2
V: TRBV7-3
DNA: TGTGCCAGCAGCTTAACGGGGGGGAACAATGAGCAGTTCTTC
CDR3: CASSLTGGNNEQFF

size: -
J: TRBJ1-1
D: -
V: TRBV6-6
DNA: TGTGCCAGCAGCCCACCACCGACAGCTTTGAACACTGAAGCTTTCTTT
CDR3: CASSPPPTALNTEAFF

size: once
J: TRBJ1-2
D: -
V: TRBV27
DNA: TGTGCCAGCAGTTTAATGGGGATCACTAACTATGGCTACACCTTC
CDR3: CASSLMGITNYGYTF

size: -
J: TRBJ2-7
D: -
V: TRBV27
DNA: TGTGCCAGCAGTTTTTTTAGGGGGACCTACGAGCAGTACTTC
CDR3: CASSFFRGTYEQYF

size: -
J: TRBJ2-7
D: TRBD2
V: TRBV28
DNA: TGTGCCAGCAGTTGGTTAAGGGGAGGGGACGAGCAGTACTTC
CDR3: CASSWLRGGDEQYF

size: once
J: TRBJ2-1
D: TRBD1
V: TRBV5-6
DNA: TGTGCCAGCAGCTGGGACAGTGAGCAGTTCTTC
CDR3: CASSWDSEQFF

size: -
J: TRBJ1-5
D: -
V: TRBV19
DNA: TGTGCCAGTAGTATAAGGGGGGATCAGCCCCAGCATTTT
CDR3: CASSIRGDQPQHF

size: -
J: TRBJ1-2
D: -
V: TRBV5-6
DNA: TGTGCCAGCAGCACCCGGGACTCCCTGGGTGGCTACACCTTC
CDR3: CASSTRDSLGGYTF

size: -
J: TRBJ2-2
D: -
V: TRBV10-3
DNA: TGTGCCATCAGTGACAACGGGGAGCTGTTTTTT
CDR3: CAISDNGELFF

size: -
J: TRBJ1-5
D: TRBD1
V: TRBV19
DNA: TGTGCCAGCAGGCCTGACAGGGGGTATGGCAATCAGCCCCAGCATTTT
CDR3: CASRPDRGYGNQPQHF

size: -
J: TRBJ2-2
D: -
V: TRBV27
DNA: TGTGCCAGCAGTTCGAACACCGGGGAGCTGTTTTTT
CDR3: CASSSNTGELFF

size: -
J: TRBJ1-1
D: TRBD1
V: TRBV28
DNA: TGTGCCAGCAGTTTAGGGAGGGGGCAGATGAACACTGAAGCTTTCTTT
CDR3: CASSLGRGQMNTEAFF

size: -
J: TRBJ1-2
D: -
V: TRBV7-2
DNA: TGTGCCAGCAGCTTAGGCAGGTCTAACTATGGCTACACCTTC
CDR3: CASSLGRSNYGYTF

size: once
J: TRBJ1-1
D: -
V: TRBV7-6
DNA: TGTGCCAGCAGCTTATCGGCTGAAGCTTTCTTT
CDR3: CASSLSAEAFF

size: -
J: TRBJ1-2
D: TRBD1
V: TRBV7-9
DNA: TGTGCCAGCAGCCAACAGGGGTATGGCTACACCTTC
CDR3: CASSQQGYGYTF

size: -
J: TRBJ2-5
D: -
V: TRBV7-2
DNA: TGTGCCAGCAGCCCTCACCGTAAGGCCTGGGAGACCCAGTACTTC
CDR3: CASSPHRKAWETQYF

size: -
J: TRBJ2-7
D: TRBD2
V: TRBV2
DNA: TGTGCCACATTGGATCTAGCGGGAGGGCCCCTCGCGCAGTACTTC
CDR3: CATLDLAGGPLAQYF

size: few
J: TRBJ2-7
D: -
V: TRBV7-9
DNA: TGTGCCAGCAGCTTAGCGGGCACCTACGAGCAGTACTTC
CDR3: CASSLAGTYEQYF

size: -
J: TRBJ2-1
D: -
V: TRBV4-1
DNA: TGCGCCAGCAGCCTTACGGCCTCCTACAATGAGCAGTTCTTC
CDR3: CASSLTASYNEQFF

size: -
J: TRBJ2-7
D: -
V: TRBV29-1
DNA: TGCAGCGTAACGGGACTCAAGGTCCACGAGCAGTACTTC
CDR3: CSVTGLKVHEQYF

size: -
J: TRBJ2-1
D: TRBD1
V: TRBV14
DNA: TGTGCCAGCAGCCCCGGGGACAGGGGGTTCAATGAGCAGTTCTTC
CDR3: CASSPGDRGFNEQFF

size: -
J: TRBJ1-3
D: TRBD1
V: TRBV10-3
DNA: TGTGCCATCAAAAACCGGGGACAGGCTGGAAACACCATATATTTT
CDR3: CAIKNRGQAGNTIYF

size: -
J: TRBJ2-7
D: -
V: TRBV7-2
DNA: TGTGCCAGCAGCTCACCATCCGAAAGTTACGAGCAGTACTTC
CDR3: CASSSPSESYEQYF

size: once
J: TRBJ2-7
D: -
V: TRBV9
DNA: TGTGCCAGCAGCGTAGGTACAGCTACAACCTACGAGCAGTACTTC
CDR3: CASSVGTATTYEQYF

size: -
J: TRBJ2-1
D: -
V: TRBV19
DNA: TGTGCCAGTAGGGGGGCGCGGTACAATGAGCAGTTCTTC
CDR3: CASRGARYNEQFF

size: -
J: TRBJ2-3
D: TRBD1
V: TRBV7-9
DNA: TGTGCCAGCAGCTTAAGCGCCCGGACAGGGGGGACAGATACGCAGTATTTT
CDR3: CASSLSARTGGTDTQYF

size: -
J: TRBJ1-1
D: -
V: TRBV4-1
DNA: TGCGCCAGCAGCCAAGAAACGGAACCTGAAGCTTTCTTT
CDR3: CASSQETEPEAFF

size: -
J: TRBJ2-3
D: TRBD2
V: TRBV7-9
DNA: TGTGCCAGCAGCCCTGGACTAGCGGGAGGGCTGTGGACAGATACGCAGTATTTT
CDR3: CASSPGLAGGLWTDTQYF

size: -
J: TRBJ1-5
D: -
V: TRBV6-5
DNA: TGTGCCAGCAGTTACTCGGAGTACAATCAGCCCCAGCATTTT
CDR3: CASSYSEYNQPQHF

size: -
J: TRBJ1-1
D: TRBD1
V: TRBV2
DNA: TGTGCCAGCCCTTGGGGGCTCCGGGACAGGGAATCCCCACGGCAAGCTTTCTTT
CDR3: CASPWGLRDRESPRQAFF

size: -
J: TRBJ1-1
D: -
V: TRBV7-9
DNA: TGTGCCAGCGGGGGAGGGGAAAAGGGTGAAGCTTTCTTT
CDR3: CASGGGEKGEAFF

size: -
J: TRBJ2-1
D: -
V: TRBV19
DNA: TGTGCCAGTAGTATAGCTTACAATGAGCAGTTCTTC
CDR3: CASSIAYNEQFF

size: -
J: TRBJ2-1
D: -
V: TRBV9
DNA: TGTGCCAGCAGCGTAGGGGTTAATGAGCAGTTCTTC
CDR3: CASSVGVNEQFF

size: -
J: TRBJ1-5
D: -
V: TRBV2
DNA: TGTGCCAGCAGTGAAGGGAGGGGCAGGGTAAGGAAGCCCCAGCATTTT
CDR3: CASSEGRGRVRKPQHF

size: -
J: TRBJ2-1
D: -
V: TRBV5-6
DNA: TGTGCCAGCAGCTTACCAAGCTCGGGGCTCACCCAAGGGGAGCAGTTCTTC
CDR3: CASSLPSSGLTQGEQFF

size: -
J: TRBJ2-7
D: TRBD2
V: TRBV2
DNA: TGTGCCAGCCGGGTAGCGGGCTCAAACTACGAGCAGTACTTC
CDR3: CASRVAGSNYEQYF

size: -
J: TRBJ2-7
D: TRBD2
V: TRBV5-1
DNA: TGCGCCAGCAGCTCGACTTCCGGGACTAACTCCTACGAGCAGTACTTC
CDR3: CASSSTSGTNSYEQYF

size: -
J: TRBJ1-5
D: -
V: TRBV5-8
DNA: TGTGCCAGCAGCTCTGCAGTTAATAGCAATCAGCCCCAGCATTTT
CDR3: CASSSAVNSNQPQHF

size: -
J: TRBJ2-7
D: -
V: TRBV11-2
DNA: TGTGCCAGCAGCTTATCCACCGACAGCCCTTCCTACGAGCAGTACTTC
CDR3: CASSLSTDSPSYEQYF

size: once
J: TRBJ2-7
D: -
V: TRBV4-1
DNA: TGCGCCAGCAGCCAGGAAGGGCAGGTCCCCTACGAGCAGTACTTC
CDR3: CASSQEGQVPYEQYF

size: -
J: TRBJ2-7
D: TRBD2
V: TRBV27
DNA: TGTGCCAGCAGTTCGGGACTAGCGGGGGTTAGTCTGTACTTC
CDR3: CASSSGLAGVSLYF

size: -
J: TRBJ2-7
D: -
V: TRBV7-8
DNA: TGTGCCAGCAGCCGGACCCCGGGACACCCTTACGAGCAGTACTTC
CDR3: CASSRTPGHPYEQYF

size: -
J: TRBJ1-1
D: -
V: TRBV27
DNA: TGTGCCAGCAACAGCCGGGGTGACACTGAAGCTTTCTTT
CDR3: CASNSRGDTEAFF

size: -
J: TRBJ1-5
D: -
V: TRBV19
DNA: TGTGCCAGTAGTTCCAGGACAGCTTATAGCAATCAGCCCCAGCATTTT
CDR3: CASSSRTAYSNQPQHF

size: -
J: TRBJ2-7
D: TRBD2
V: TRBV2
DNA: TGTGCCAGCAGTTGGGAGGGACTCATCGCGTACGAGCAGTACTTC
CDR3: CASSWEGLIAYEQYF